This T cell receptor (beta chain) was retrieved from a study of CD8 T cells in ankylosing spondylitis (dated by TCRdb to about 2017). About the full investigation: To find TCR variants linked to disease, the study profiled T cell receptor beta repertoires in ankylosing spondylitis patients and healthy donors. The full study cohort comprised some 27 ankylosing spondylitis patients and approximately 100 healthy donors. Samples of peripheral blood were taken, and for ankylosing spondylitis patients, synovial fluid was collected as well.

What the authors observed across the whole study: A CD8+ phenotype was shown by the disease-linked clones, which were found at relatively low frequencies in peripheral blood. Some of the motif variants had been reported before in the synovial fluid and blood of reactive arthritis patients, a finding that suggests common disease-initiation mechanisms. A TCR beta motif of 7 or 8 highly homologous amino acid variants appeared characteristic of blood from ankylosing spondylitis patients. According to the report, matched synovial fluid samples from ankylosing spondylitis patients were significantly enriched for the disease-linked clones.

TCRdb lists the instrument as Illumina HiSeq 2500. TCR beta libraries were prepared by quantitative 5'-RACE with molecular barcodes. Per the source publication's procedure: A new computational method based on a probabilistic model of VDJ rearrangement was used to identify disease-linked TCR variants. TCRdb trimmed public reads at Q25 via fastp, called clones via MiXCR and kept in-frame beta chains. Rows with a matching CDR3 protein are joined into one entry that keeps the most common DNA and genes. The V and J calls shown here were made by TCRdb, not taken from the authors' results. This sample is represented by about 130,000 distinct CDR3 sequences; 9.5% to 12% of them were singletons. The top ten constitute around 4.3% of the sample. Details on this clonotype: Its recognized antigen is unknown. No base quality information exists; no much larger clone differs at one position.

The material sequenced was blood, either unsorted or a sorted T cell fraction (not recorded which). This TCR was recovered from a female donor with ankylosing spondylitis or in good health (not recorded which).

The CDR3 region reads CASSRLAQETQYF. The DNA is as follows: TGTGCCAGCAGCCGACTAGCGCAAGAGACCCAGTACTTC. The receptor chain draws on TRBV3-1 and TRBJ2-5; the central 8 bases match TRBD2. V loses 4 bases at its end and J loses 2 bases; junction bases beyond the gene matches: 0. The germline V gene (reference sequence) provides CDR1 LGHDT and CDR2 YNNKEL. From its cysteine to its phenylalanine, the CDR3 spans 13 amino acids. Only CDR3 DNA remains: 39 bases, in frame from the first base.